Listed here is a single TCR beta chain. What it binds is not known. Looked up from germline, CDR1 is MDHEN and CDR2 is SYDVKM. The CDR3 runs 15 residues. The sample comes from a study of monozygotic twins with inflammatory bowel disease. General study results and limits: For repertoire similarity, concordant twins did not differ from discordant twins, possibly because power was limited. What may have added variability to patient repertoires is that immunosuppressive treatments differed.

Added by template switching were UMIs that each held a 6-nucleotide sample barcode. Two nested PCRs, around 16 and 10 cycles, amplified TCRalpha and TCRbeta cDNA. From its re-call of the 5' RACE reads, TCRdb lists each CDR3 protein once, without DNA. The data show over 100,000 distinct CDR3 sequences, and the top ten clones hold approximately 13%. The sequence was collected from a human donor with ulcerative colitis or Crohn's disease, or a healthy co-twin of an affected twin (not recorded which). The specimen was blood. V is TRBV28 and J is TRBJ2-7; TCRdb gives TRBD2 as the D gene, but with no DNA this cannot be confirmed. The CDR3 loop reads CASSPSGSWHYEQYF. The full variable domain, rest sourced from reference TRBV28 and TRBJ2-7, is DVKVTQSSRYLVKRTGEKVFLECVQDMDHENMFWYRQDPGLGLRLIYFSYDVKMKEKGDIPEGYSVSREKKERFSLILESASTNQTSMYLCASSPSGSWHYEQYFGPGTRLTVT.